Listed below are T cell receptor beta chains from one sample, sequenced in a study of OX40 agonist ivuxolimab in advanced cancers. Profiled with immunoSEQ multiplex PCR; TCRdb holds only in-frame clones, not every one. Counted here are fewer than 30,000 clones, approximately 80% occurring once; the ten biggest clones make up approximately 31%. The sample here was CD4+ or CD8+ T cells sorted from blood, taken in a trial of the OX40 agonist ivuxolimab. These receptors originate from an adult with an advanced solid tumor such as melanoma, head and neck, liver or kidney cancer. The CDR3 runs from the conserved cysteine through the conserved F or W. Fields, in order: V gene, CDR3 length, J gene, CDR3 protein.

v_call: TRBV5-4
cdr3_length: 14
j_call: TRBJ2-7
cdr3_aa: CASSLGAGAYEQYF

v_call: TRBV7-7
cdr3_length: 15
j_call: TRBJ2-5
cdr3_aa: CASSTSLRGGETQYF

v_call: TRBV6-1
cdr3_length: 16
j_call: TRBJ2-5
cdr3_aa: CASSEDSFDREKTQYF

v_call: TRBV9
cdr3_length: 13
j_call: TRBJ2-1
cdr3_aa: CASSVGVAREQFF

v_call: TRBV4-1
cdr3_length: 15
j_call: TRBJ2-7
cdr3_aa: CASSSYPGQGYEQYF

v_call: TRBV19
cdr3_length: 15
j_call: TRBJ1-5
cdr3_aa: CASSILEVDDQPQHF

v_call: TRBV19
cdr3_length: 15
j_call: TRBJ1-4
cdr3_aa: CASSTPGQPNEKLFF

v_call: TRBV9
cdr3_length: 16
j_call: TRBJ2-3
cdr3_aa: CASSVVYRGETDTQYF

v_call: TRBV7-9
cdr3_length: 12
j_call: TRBJ2-7
cdr3_aa: CASSRQSYEQYF

v_call: TRBV19
cdr3_length: 16
j_call: TRBJ2-1
cdr3_aa: CASSIDQEETWGEQFF

v_call: TRBV9
cdr3_length: 15
j_call: TRBJ1-2
cdr3_aa: CASSVGPTDPGARTF

v_call: TRBV9
cdr3_length: 16
j_call: TRBJ1-1
cdr3_aa: CASSVEGGLGNTEAFF

v_call: TRBV9
cdr3_length: 16
j_call: TRBJ1-4
cdr3_aa: CASSVGFWEDGEKLFF

v_call: TRBV30
cdr3_length: 15
j_call: TRBJ2-1
cdr3_aa: CAWSQPRQSYNEQFF

v_call: TRBV5-6
cdr3_length: 12
j_call: TRBJ2-2
cdr3_aa: CASSFVTGELFF

v_call: TRBV6-1
cdr3_length: 14
j_call: TRBJ1-1
cdr3_aa: CASSELGTGYEAFF

v_call: TRBV29-1
cdr3_length: 14
j_call: TRBJ2-2
cdr3_aa: CSVNRDRNTGELFF

v_call: TRBV19
cdr3_length: 12
j_call: TRBJ1-5
cdr3_aa: CASSIGGGSQHF

v_call: TRBV6-5
cdr3_length: 15
j_call: TRBJ2-7
cdr3_aa: CASSYSGDTAYEQYF

v_call: TRBV2
cdr3_length: 14
j_call: TRBJ2-3
cdr3_aa: CASSAGRGSDTQYF

v_call: TRBV6-1
cdr3_length: 16
j_call: TRBJ2-7
cdr3_aa: CASSDPPTGKLYEQYF

v_call: TRBV29-1
cdr3_length: 14
j_call: TRBJ2-1
cdr3_aa: CSVDPAGIGNEQFF

v_call: TRBV10-3
cdr3_length: 14
j_call: TRBJ1-6
cdr3_aa: CATKGWDYNSPLHF

v_call: TRBV11-2
cdr3_length: 12
j_call: TRBJ1-2
cdr3_aa: CASSLGTLGYTF

v_call: TRBV11-1
cdr3_length: 14
j_call: TRBJ2-7
cdr3_aa: CASSFVGSSYEQYF

v_call: TRBV28
cdr3_length: 19
j_call: TRBJ2-1
cdr3_aa: CASSLPGVLAASFYNEQFF

v_call: TRBV6-6
cdr3_length: 14
j_call: TRBJ1-1
cdr3_aa: CASSFPGVITEAFF

v_call: TRBV5-1
cdr3_length: 14
j_call: TRBJ2-7
cdr3_aa: CASSRGTGAHEQYF

v_call: TRBV7-9
cdr3_length: 17
j_call: TRBJ2-4
cdr3_aa: CASSFGDSLEAQNIQYF

v_call: TRBV10-2
cdr3_length: 14
j_call: TRBJ1-5
cdr3_aa: CASFDVHSNQPQHF

v_call: TRBV18
cdr3_length: 16
j_call: TRBJ2-1
cdr3_aa: CASSPPMGQAYNEQFF

v_call: TRBV5-6
cdr3_length: 13
j_call: TRBJ2-1
cdr3_aa: CASSLGQPNEQFF

v_call: TRBV6-5
cdr3_length: 15
j_call: TRBJ1-1
cdr3_aa: CASSYSKWGNTEAFF

v_call: TRBV29-1
cdr3_length: 14
j_call: TRBJ2-1
cdr3_aa: CSAVAGLGWNEQFF